This T cell receptor (beta chain) was observed in a study of blood T cells in healthy people across ages. The use of a sample-barcoded 5' primer and a J-beta primer mix characterized a second PCR of roughly 6 to 11 cycles. Via MiXCR, TCRdb re-called the 5' RACE reads, giving one row per CDR3 protein. The sample includes approximately 770,000 distinct CDR3 sequences, roughly 50% of them seen just once. Germline V gene data show CDR1 as DFQATT and CDR2 as SNEGSKA (reference sequence). The CDR3 runs 11 residues. Between the trimmed V and J ends, which lost 1 base and 9 bases, there was a span of 10 bases.

Sequencing was performed on blood. The V and J genes are TRBV20-1 and TRBJ2-7; no clear D gene. The sequence came from a man aged 25 to 45 in good health. Written as DNA, the CDR3 is TGCAGTGCTAGAGGCCAGTCGGGGCAGTACTTC. This encodes CSARGQSGQYF.